This TCR beta chain was sequenced for a study of T cells in Graves' hyperthyroidism and ophthalmopathy. This clonotype has at least ten counts. The antigen is not known. Study-level results: Most thyroid clonotypes with frequency above 0.001 were detected in blood.

Patients showing uncontrolled infection, other autoimmune disease, pregnancy or lactation were ineligible. Clinical symptoms, serum thyroxine, TRAb, thyroid ultrasound and orbital computed tomography informed diagnoses. It was roughly 10 ml of fresh peripheral blood that supplied the PBMCs. Researchers amplified the TCR beta CDR3 regions from RNA transcripts. HTBI primers were the set used in a first-round RT-PCR of the TCR CDR3. Each CDR3 protein gets one entry after TCRdb re-called the multiplex PCR reads with MiXCR. The sample has 300,000 to 500,000 distinct CDR3 sequences; approximately 15% are singletons. The specimen was blood. The sequence was collected from a woman aged 25-40 years with Graves' hyperthyroidism.

The CDR3 DNA follows: TGTGCCACCAGTGATGCCGGACATACGCGTGAAGCTTTCTTT. Translation gives CATSDAGHTREAFF. The rearrangement uses TRBV24-1 and TRBJ1-1; D is perhaps TRBD1 (5 bases). Germline values: CDR1 KGHDR, CDR2 SFDVKD. Trimming removed 3 bases at V and 7 bases at J, with 14 bases between. There are 14 residues in the CDR3.